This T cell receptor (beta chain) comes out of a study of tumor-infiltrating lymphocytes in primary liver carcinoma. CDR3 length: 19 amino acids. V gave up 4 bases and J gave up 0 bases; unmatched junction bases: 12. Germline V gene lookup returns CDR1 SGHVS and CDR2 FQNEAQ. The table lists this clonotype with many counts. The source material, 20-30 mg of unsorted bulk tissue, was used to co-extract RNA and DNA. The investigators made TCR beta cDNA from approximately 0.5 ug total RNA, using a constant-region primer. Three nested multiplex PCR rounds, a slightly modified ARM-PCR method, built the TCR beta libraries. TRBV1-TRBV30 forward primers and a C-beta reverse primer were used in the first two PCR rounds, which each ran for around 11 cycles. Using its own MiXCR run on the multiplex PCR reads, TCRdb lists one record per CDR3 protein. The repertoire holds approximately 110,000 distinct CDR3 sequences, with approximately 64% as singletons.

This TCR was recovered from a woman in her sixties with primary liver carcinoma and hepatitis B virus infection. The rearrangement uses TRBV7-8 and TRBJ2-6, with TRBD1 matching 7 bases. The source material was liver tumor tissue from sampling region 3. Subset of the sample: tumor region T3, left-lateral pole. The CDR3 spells CASSSRPPGQISGANVLTF. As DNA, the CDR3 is TGTGCCAGCAGCTCAAGGCCCCCGGGACAGATCTCTGGGGCCAACGTCCTGACTTTC. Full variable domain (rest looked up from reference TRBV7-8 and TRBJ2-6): GAGVSQSPRYKVAKRGQDVALRCDPISGHVSLFWYQQALGQGPEFLTYFQNEAQLDKSGLPSDRFFAERPEGSVSTLKIQRTQQEDSAVYLCASSSRPPGQISGANVLTFGAGSRLTVL.